The rows below give T cell receptor beta chains drawn from one sample of a study of human T cells and chemical hapten exposure. One entry per CDR3 protein results from TCRdb running MiXCR on the RACE reads. In the table there are fewer than 140,000 distinct CDR3 sequences, roughly an eighth of which are singletons. The source was whole blood, collected in connection with sensitization to the hapten diphenylcyclopropenone (DPC). The source of these receptors is a woman aged 45-60 years with alopecia areata. Some clones in this sample may be carry-over from other donors' samples. Both conserved end residues are part of each CDR3. The D gene is left open where the match is weak. Not all rows give a size; the values are once, few, many and, for expanded clones, a class.

D: -
size: many
J: TRBJ1-1
V: TRBV28
CDR3: CASSSHPEAFF
DNA: TGTGCCAGCAGTTCCCACCCTGAAGCTTTCTTT

D: -
size: -
J: TRBJ2-3
V: TRBV7-2
CDR3: CASSLARAGGGTQYF
DNA: TGTGCCAGCAGCTTAGCGCGGGCGGGCGGCGGTACGCAGTATTTT

D: TRBD1
size: many
J: TRBJ2-7
V: TRBV11-2
CDR3: CASSRAGTGRNEQYF
DNA: TGTGCCAGCAGCAGAGCCGGGACAGGGCGGAACGAGCAGTACTTC

D: -
size: -
J: TRBJ2-3
V: TRBV27
CDR3: CASSFLGTDTQYF
DNA: TGTGCCAGCAGTTTCCTGGGCACAGATACGCAGTATTTT

D: TRBD1
size: few
J: TRBJ1-6
V: TRBV2
CDR3: CATDPGQGRSPLHF
DNA: TGTGCCACCGACCCGGGACAGGGGCGATCACCCCTCCACTTT

D: TRBD2
size: few
J: TRBJ2-1
V: TRBV7-8
CDR3: CASIPAGARNEQFF
DNA: TGTGCCAGCATCCCAGCGGGAGCTCGGAATGAGCAGTTCTTC

D: TRBD1
size: -
J: TRBJ2-7
V: TRBV29-1
CDR3: CSVIPGQGTYEQYF
DNA: TGCAGCGTTATACCGGGACAGGGGACCTACGAGCAGTACTTC

D: TRBD2
size: few
J: TRBJ2-2
V: TRBV12-3/TRBV12-4
CDR3: CASRTSGGFTGELFF
DNA: TGTGCCAGCAGAACTAGCGGGGGGTTCACCGGGGAGCTGTTTTTT

D: -
size: -
J: TRBJ2-6
V: TRBV5-4
CDR3: CASSLGPSSGANVLTF
DNA: TGTGCCAGCAGCTTGGGGCCCTCCTCTGGGGCCAACGTCCTGACTTTC

D: -
size: -
J: TRBJ1-4
V: TRBV2
CDR3: CASSAQQGTNEKLFF
DNA: TGTGCCAGCAGTGCGCAGCAGGGAACTAATGAAAAACTGTTTTTT

D: -
size: few
J: TRBJ1-5
V: TRBV2
CDR3: CASSHTGGEHHNQPQHF
DNA: TGTGCCAGCAGTCACACAGGCGGGGAACATCACAATCAGCCCCAGCATTTT

D: -
size: -
J: TRBJ1-4
V: TRBV6-5
CDR3: CASSYWGGNEKLFF
DNA: TGTGCCAGCAGTTACTGGGGGGGTAATGAAAAACTGTTTTTT

D: -
size: -
J: TRBJ2-7
V: TRBV5-1
CDR3: CASSTGPSAYEQYF
DNA: TGCGCCAGCAGCACCGGGCCTTCGGCCTACGAGCAGTACTTC

D: -
size: -
J: TRBJ1-4
V: TRBV4-1
CDR3: CASSYHEKLFF
DNA: TGCGCCAGCAGCTACCATGAAAAACTGTTTTTT

D: TRBD1
size: few
J: TRBJ2-1
V: TRBV10-2
CDR3: CASTQQGTWVINEQFF
DNA: TGCGCCAGCACCCAACAGGGGACGTGGGTTATCAATGAGCAGTTCTTC

D: -
size: few
J: TRBJ1-1
V: TRBV14
CDR3: CASSRAWDTEAFF
DNA: TGTGCCAGCAGCCGGGCTTGGGACACTGAAGCTTTCTTT

D: TRBD2
size: few
J: TRBJ2-3
V: TRBV5-1
CDR3: CASSLGASGETDTQYF
DNA: TGCGCCAGCAGCTTGGGGGCTAGCGGGGAAACAGATACGCAGTATTTT

D: TRBD1
size: -
J: TRBJ1-1
V: TRBV7-6
CDR3: CASSTRQGNTEAFF
DNA: TGTGCCAGCAGCACCAGACAGGGGAACACTGAAGCTTTCTTT

D: -
size: few
J: TRBJ2-5
V: TRBV9
CDR3: CASSVDSGQETQYF
DNA: TGTGCCAGCAGCGTAGATTCAGGGCAAGAGACCCAGTACTTC

D: -
size: many
J: TRBJ2-5
V: TRBV7-9
CDR3: CASSFDSFQETQYF
DNA: TGTGCCAGCAGCTTCGACAGCTTCCAAGAGACCCAGTACTTC

D: -
size: few
J: TRBJ1-5
V: TRBV28
CDR3: CASSWQPGYGNQPQHF
DNA: TGTGCCAGCAGTTGGCAGCCGGGCTACGGCAATCAGCCCCAGCATTTT

D: -
size: few
J: TRBJ2-3
V: TRBV18
CDR3: CASSPQEGGPSDTQYF
DNA: TGTGCCAGCTCACCCCAAGAGGGGGGGCCCTCAGATACGCAGTATTTT

D: TRBD1
size: few
J: TRBJ1-2
V: TRBV29-1
CDR3: CSVGWDTGAHGYTF
DNA: TGCAGCGTCGGGTGGGATACAGGGGCCCACGGCTACACCTTC

D: TRBD2
size: -
J: TRBJ2-5
V: TRBV11-2
CDR3: CASSPMGLAGQETQYF
DNA: TGTGCCAGCAGCCCCATGGGGCTAGCGGGCCAAGAGACCCAGTACTTC

D: -
size: many
J: TRBJ2-1
V: TRBV7-6
CDR3: CASSLESPTGNEQFF
DNA: TGTGCCAGCAGCTTAGAGTCACCTACTGGGAATGAGCAGTTCTTC

D: -
size: many
J: TRBJ2-5
V: TRBV20-1
CDR3: CSASPTAGEKTQYF
DNA: TGCAGTGCTAGCCCCACCGCAGGGGAAAAGACCCAGTACTTC

D: -
size: few
J: TRBJ1-2
V: TRBV24-1
CDR3: CATSDADYFGGYTF
DNA: TGTGCCACCAGTGATGCGGACTACTTTGGTGGCTACACCTTC

D: TRBD1
size: -
J: TRBJ1-2
V: TRBV12-3/TRBV12-4
CDR3: CASSYRDRGTGYTF
DNA: TGTGCCAGCTCCTACCGGGACAGGGGAACCGGCTACACCTTC

D: TRBD2
size: many
J: TRBJ2-3
V: TRBV6-6
CDR3: CASRFSGGTDTQYF
DNA: TGTGCCAGCAGGTTCAGCGGGGGGACAGATACGCAGTATTTT

D: -
size: many
J: TRBJ2-7
V: TRBV11-2
CDR3: CASSPTDSYEQYF
DNA: TGTGCCAGCAGCCCGACGGATTCCTACGAGCAGTACTTC

D: TRBD1
size: few
J: TRBJ2-6
V: TRBV15
CDR3: CATSLGPGQGLSGANVLTF
DNA: TGTGCCACCAGCTTGGGACCGGGACAGGGTCTCTCTGGGGCCAACGTCCTGACTTTC

D: -
size: few
J: TRBJ1-2
V: TRBV6-5
CDR3: CASSWQNGPYGYTF
DNA: TGTGCCAGCAGTTGGCAGAACGGGCCGTATGGCTACACCTTC

D: -
size: -
J: TRBJ2-5
V: TRBV11-2
CDR3: CASSLGTLETQYF
DNA: TGTGCCAGCAGCCTAGGGACTCTAGAGACCCAGTACTTC

D: TRBD1
size: many
J: TRBJ2-3
V: TRBV6-6
CDR3: CASSPLGQEYTDTQYF
DNA: TGTGCCAGCAGTCCTTTGGGACAGGAGTACACAGATACGCAGTATTTT

D: -
size: many
J: TRBJ1-2
V: TRBV5-4
CDR3: CASSLWGAGSYGYTF
DNA: TGTGCCAGCAGCTTGTGGGGCGCAGGCAGCTATGGCTACACCTTC

D: -
size: few
J: TRBJ1-5
V: TRBV12-3/TRBV12-4
CDR3: CASSKGQNQPQHF
DNA: TGTGCCAGCAGTAAAGGACAGAATCAGCCCCAGCATTTT

D: -
size: few
J: TRBJ1-4
V: TRBV7-7
CDR3: CASSLTLSAGEKLFF
DNA: TGTGCTAGCAGCCTAACTCTTTCTGCTGGTGAAAAACTGTTTTTT

D: -
size: -
J: TRBJ1-5
V: TRBV6-5
CDR3: CASSYGGISSNQPQHF
DNA: TGTGCCAGCAGTTACGGCGGCATATCGAGCAATCAGCCCCAGCATTTT

D: -
size: -
J: TRBJ2-7
V: TRBV5-1
CDR3: CASSLVGEGIYEQYF
DNA: TGCGCCAGCAGCTTGGTCGGCGAGGGGATCTACGAGCAGTACTTC

D: -
size: many
J: TRBJ1-5
V: TRBV19
CDR3: CASSIALQGFGSNQPQHF
DNA: TGTGCCAGTAGTATAGCCCTACAGGGTTTCGGTAGCAATCAGCCCCAGCATTTT